Listed below are T cell receptor beta chains from one sample, sequenced in a study of shared clonotypes between healthy human individuals. TCRdb's table, derived via immunoSEQ multiplex PCR, lists solely in-frame clones and lacks some. Altogether over a million clones are present, around three quarters being singletons, with the ten largest covering approximately 0.56%. The sample was memory CD4+ T cells from PBMCs. All receptors derive from a man aged 18 to 29 in good health. Some clones in this sample may be carry-over from other donors' samples. Each CDR3 is given with its conserved first and last residue. Fields, in order: CDR3 DNA, CDR3 protein, clone size, J gene, V gene, D gene. A D gene is named only where the DNA matches it firmly. For some rows the clone size is stated as once, few or many, or as a class when expanded; others skip it.

TGTGCCAGCAGTCCCCCTGTCACCAATCAGCCCCAGCATTTT	CASSPPVTNQPQHF	.	TRBJ1-5	TRBV28	.
TGTGCCAGCAGACCCGGACGGAACCCCAATCAGCCCCAGCATTTT	CASRPGRNPNQPQHF	many	TRBJ1-5	TRBV6-5	.
TGCGCCAGCCTCCCGGGAAGGGTTCTGTCCGGGGCCAACGTCCTGACTTTC	CASLPGRVLSGANVLTF	.	TRBJ2-6	TRBV5-1	.
TGTGCCGGGGGGACAGGGAATGAAAAACTGTTTTTT	CAGGTGNEKLFF	.	TRBJ1-4	TRBV28	TRBD1
TGTGCCAGCAGTGATCAACTCGGGGGGGTGATGGAGACCCAGTACTTC	CASSDQLGGVMETQYF	.	TRBJ2-5	TRBV25-1	TRBD2
TGCGCCAGCAGCTTACCGGACAGCTACCTCACAGATACGCAGTATTTT	CASSLPDSYLTDTQYF	.	TRBJ2-3	TRBV5-1	.
TGCGCCAGCAGCTTGGCCGGAGGAGGGGGAGAGACCCAGTACTTC	CASSLAGGGGETQYF	many	TRBJ2-5	TRBV5-1	.
TGTGCCTGGAGCACTTCATTCTCTGGAAACACCATATATTTT	CAWSTSFSGNTIYF	.	TRBJ1-3	TRBV30	.
TGTGCCAGCAGCTTACGTAGCGGGAGGGGGAATGAGCAGTTCTTC	CASSLRSGRGNEQFF	.	TRBJ2-1	TRBV13	TRBD2
TGTGCCGCGGGGGTCTATGGCTACACCTTC	CAAGVYGYTF	few	TRBJ1-2	TRBV30	.